What follows is one TCR beta chain and its context. Its antigen remains unknown. This specimen belongs to a study of CD8 T cells in ankylosing spondylitis. Overall study results and limits: Earlier reports found some motif variants in synovial fluid and blood in reactive arthritis. Matched ankylosing spondylitis synovial fluid reportedly contained a significantly enriched population of disease-linked clones. Among TCR beta sequences, a motif of several highly homologous variants appeared characteristic of ankylosing spondylitis blood. Clones linked with disease were CD8+ and fairly uncommon in the peripheral blood.

Germline V lookup: CDR1 WNHNN, CDR2 SYGVQD (reference sequence). This CDR3 region has 15 residues. V dropped 2 bases and J dropped 0 bases, with 9 bases sitting between them. Scientists made TCR beta libraries using quantitative 5'-RACE with molecular barcodes. From the 5' RACE reads, TCRdb called clonotypes with MiXCR, one entry per CDR3 protein. The sample includes around 540,000 distinct CDR3 sequences, roughly 13% of them seen just once. The specimen sequenced was blood, either unsorted or a sorted T cell fraction (not recorded which). The receptor's source is a male donor with ankylosing spondylitis. The gene calls are TRBV10-1 and TRBJ2-3; no clear D gene. The CDR3 loop reads CASSEQVTSTDTQYF. In DNA, the CDR3 is TGCGCCAGCAGTGAGCAGGTGACTAGCACAGATACGCAGTATTTT.